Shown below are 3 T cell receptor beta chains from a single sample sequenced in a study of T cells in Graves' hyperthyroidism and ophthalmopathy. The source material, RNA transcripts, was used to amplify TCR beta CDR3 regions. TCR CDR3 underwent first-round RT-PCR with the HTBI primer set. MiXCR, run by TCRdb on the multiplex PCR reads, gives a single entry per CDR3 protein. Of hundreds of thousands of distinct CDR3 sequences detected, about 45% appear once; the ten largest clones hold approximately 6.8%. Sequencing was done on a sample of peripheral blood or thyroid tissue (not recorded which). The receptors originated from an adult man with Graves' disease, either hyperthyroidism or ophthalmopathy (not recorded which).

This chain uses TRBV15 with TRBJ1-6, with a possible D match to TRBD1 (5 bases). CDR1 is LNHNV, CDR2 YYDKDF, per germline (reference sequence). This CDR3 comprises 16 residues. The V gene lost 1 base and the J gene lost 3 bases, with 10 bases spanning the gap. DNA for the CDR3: TGTGCCACCAGCAGAGCCGGGACCTACTATAATTCACCCCTCCACTTT. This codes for CATSRAGTYYNSPLHF.

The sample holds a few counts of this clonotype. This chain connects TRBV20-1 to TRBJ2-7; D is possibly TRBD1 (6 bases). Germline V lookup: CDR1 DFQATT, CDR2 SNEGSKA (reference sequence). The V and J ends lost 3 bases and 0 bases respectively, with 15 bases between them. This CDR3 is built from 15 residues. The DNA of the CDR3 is TGCAGTGCTAGTGGAACAGGGTCCTCCTCCTACGAGCAGTACTTC. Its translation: CSASGTGSSSYEQYF.

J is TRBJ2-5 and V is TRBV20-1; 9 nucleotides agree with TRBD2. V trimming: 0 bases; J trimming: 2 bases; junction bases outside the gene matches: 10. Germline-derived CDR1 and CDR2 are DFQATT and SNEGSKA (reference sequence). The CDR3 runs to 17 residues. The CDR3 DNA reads TGCAGTGCTAGAGATTTGGCTAGCGGGGACGATCAAGAGACCCAGTACTTC. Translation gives CSARDLASGDDQETQYF.